The table lists the clone carrying this TCR beta chain with many counts. The sample comes from a study of patients and donors after allogeneic stem cell transplantation. Germline assignment: CDR1 KGHDR and CDR2 SFDVKD. The CDR3 spans 15 residues. V shed 4 bases and J 4 bases; nucleotides not matched to a gene: 3. TCRdb recomputed calls from the RT-PCR reads with MiXCR, one row per CDR3 protein. The sample includes about a million distinct CDR3 sequences, 15% to 20% of them seen just once. The sample taken for sequencing was blood, either unsorted or a sorted T cell fraction (not recorded which). The source of this sequence is a human donor who was either an allogeneic HSCT recipient or a stem cell or donor lymphocyte infusion donor (not recorded which). It is not recorded whose cells these are; they may come from a transplant donor. V and J are TRBV24-1 and TRBJ2-3, with TRBD2 matching over 11 bases. The CDR3 here is CATSEETSGADTQYF. Written as DNA, the CDR3 is TGTGCCACCAGTGAAGAGACTAGCGGGGCAGATACGCAGTATTTT.